This T cell receptor (beta chain) was recovered during a study of shared clonotypes between healthy human individuals. Assay: immunoSEQ multiplex PCR; the TCRdb copy retains only in-frame clones and omits some. Of more than 1 million clones in the sample, around 82% were seen once. Findings of the study overall: Among non-shared clonotypes, generation probabilities were lower than among those shared by all four donors. Researchers found naive subsets generally carried larger estimated richness than memory subsets.

This clone appeared once. Its antigen is as yet unknown. The sequence was obtained from a man younger than 30 in good health. Some clones in this sample may be carry-over from other donors' samples. Sequenced sample: memory CD4+ T cells from PBMCs. Subset of the sample: CD45RA-negative fraction.

In DNA, the CDR3 is TGTGCCAGCTCGCCGGGGGGTAACGAGCAGTACTTC. Amino acids: CASSPGGNEQYF. The chain is built from TRBV18 and TRBJ2-7, with 7 bases lining up with TRBD2. This CDR3 comprises 12 residues. Germline values: CDR1 KGHSH, CDR2 LQKENI. V shed 6 bases and J 5 bases; nucleotides not matched to a gene: 4.